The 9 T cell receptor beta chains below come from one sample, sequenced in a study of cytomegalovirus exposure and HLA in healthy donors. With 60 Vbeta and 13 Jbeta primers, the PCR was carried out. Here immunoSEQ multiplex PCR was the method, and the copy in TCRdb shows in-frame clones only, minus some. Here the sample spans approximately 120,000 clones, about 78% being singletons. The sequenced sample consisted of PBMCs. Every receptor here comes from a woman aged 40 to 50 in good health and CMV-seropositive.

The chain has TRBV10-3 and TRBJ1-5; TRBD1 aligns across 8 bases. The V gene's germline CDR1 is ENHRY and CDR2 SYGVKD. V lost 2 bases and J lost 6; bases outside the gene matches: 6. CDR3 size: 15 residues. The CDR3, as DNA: TGTGCCATCAGTGAGGACAGGGGTGAGTTTCAGCCCCAGCATTTT. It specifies CAISEDRGEFQPQHF.

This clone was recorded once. CDR3 sequence: CASSLVGSNEKLFF. The CDR3 DNA reads as TGTGCCAGCAGCCTGGTGGGCAGTAATGAAAAACTGTTTTTT. The chain recombines TRBV9 with TRBJ1-4; no clear D. The CDR3 extends over 14 amino acids. Trimming pared 4 bases from V and 4 bases from J, leaving 11 bases between. The germline CDR1 and CDR2 sequences are SGDLS and YYNGEE.

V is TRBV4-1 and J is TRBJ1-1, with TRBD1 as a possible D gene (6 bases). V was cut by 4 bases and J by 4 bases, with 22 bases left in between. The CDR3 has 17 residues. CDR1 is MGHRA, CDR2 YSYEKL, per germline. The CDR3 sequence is CASSRGQPQGKATEAFF. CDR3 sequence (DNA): TGCGCCAGCAGCCGCGGACAACCCCAGGGGAAGGCCACTGAAGCTTTCTTT.

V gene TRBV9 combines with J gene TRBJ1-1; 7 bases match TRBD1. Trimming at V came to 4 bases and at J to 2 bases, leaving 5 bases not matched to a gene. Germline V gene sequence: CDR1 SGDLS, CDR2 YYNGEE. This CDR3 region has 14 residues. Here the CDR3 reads CASSTRTGNTEAFF. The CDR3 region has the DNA TGTGCCAGCAGCACCCGGACAGGAAACACTGAAGCTTTCTTT.

The CDR3 spells CASSWGQSSYEQYF. CDR3 in DNA: TGCGCCAGCAGCTGGGGACAGTCCTCCTACGAGCAGTACTTC. The chain carries TRBV5-1 and TRBJ2-7; 7 bases agree with TRBD1. After removal of 3 bases from V and 0 bases from J, the junction contained 3 bases not matched to a gene. The CDR3 covers 14 residues. Germline lookup yields CDR1 SGHRS and CDR2 YFSETQ.

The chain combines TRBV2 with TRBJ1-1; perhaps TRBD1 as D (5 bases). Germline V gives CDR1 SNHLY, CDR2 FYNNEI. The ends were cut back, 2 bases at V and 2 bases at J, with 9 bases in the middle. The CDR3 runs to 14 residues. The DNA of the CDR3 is TGTGCCAGCAGTGAATGGGGCCATAACACTGAAGCTTTCTTT. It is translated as CASSEWGHNTEAFF. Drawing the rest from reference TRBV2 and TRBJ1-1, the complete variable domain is EPEVTQTPSHQVTQMGQEVILRCVPISNHLYFYWYRQILGQKVEFLVSFYNNEISEKSEIFDDQFSVERPDGSNFTLKIRSTKLEDSAMYFCASSEWGHNTEAFFGQGTRLTVV.

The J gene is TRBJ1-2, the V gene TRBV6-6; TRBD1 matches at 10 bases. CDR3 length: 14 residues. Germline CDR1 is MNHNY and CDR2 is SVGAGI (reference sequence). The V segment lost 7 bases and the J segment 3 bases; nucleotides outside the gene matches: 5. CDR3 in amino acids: CASIGTGEDYGYTF. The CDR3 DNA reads TGTGCCAGCATCGGGACAGGGGAAGACTATGGCTACACCTTC.

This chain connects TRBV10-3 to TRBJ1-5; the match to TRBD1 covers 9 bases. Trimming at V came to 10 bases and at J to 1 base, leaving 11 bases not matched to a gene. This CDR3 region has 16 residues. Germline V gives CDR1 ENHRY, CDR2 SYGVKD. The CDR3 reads CATLDRGKGSNQPQHF. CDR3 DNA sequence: TGTGCCACCCTGGACAGGGGTAAGGGGAGCAATCAGCCCCAGCATTTT.

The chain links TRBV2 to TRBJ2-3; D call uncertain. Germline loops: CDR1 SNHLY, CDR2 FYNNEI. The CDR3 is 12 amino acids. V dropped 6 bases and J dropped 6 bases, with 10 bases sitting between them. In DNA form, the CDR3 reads TGTGCCAGCAGCCCCCCGGTGGATACGCAGTATTTT. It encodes CASSPPVDTQYF.